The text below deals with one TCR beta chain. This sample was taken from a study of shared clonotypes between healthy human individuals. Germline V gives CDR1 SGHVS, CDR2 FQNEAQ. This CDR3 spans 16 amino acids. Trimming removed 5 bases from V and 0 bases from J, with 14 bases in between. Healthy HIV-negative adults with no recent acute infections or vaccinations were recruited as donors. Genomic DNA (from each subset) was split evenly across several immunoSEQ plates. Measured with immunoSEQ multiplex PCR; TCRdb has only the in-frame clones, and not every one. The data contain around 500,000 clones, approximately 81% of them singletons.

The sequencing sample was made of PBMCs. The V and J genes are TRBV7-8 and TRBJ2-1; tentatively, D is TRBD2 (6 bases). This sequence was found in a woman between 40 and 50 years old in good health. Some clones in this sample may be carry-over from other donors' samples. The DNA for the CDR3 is TGTGCCAGCAGCGCGGGACTCCTTATCTCCTACAATGAGCAGTTCTTC. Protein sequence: CASSAGLLISYNEQFF.